This passage covers 18 T cell receptor beta chains from one sample sequenced in a study of cytomegalovirus exposure and HLA in healthy donors (TCRdb year 2017). Library construction relied on the immunoSEQ multiplex PCR assay. TCRdb carries this immuneACCESS record with in-frame sequences only. Its versions omit some clonotypes, under half of them owing to an unresolved V gene in the studies checked, with the rest unexplained. In all, the sample holds more than 85,000 clones, and roughly 90% of those were seen once. Of the sample, around 2.1% is held by the ten largest clones. The source material was PBMCs. These receptors originate from a woman aged 18-29 years in good health and CMV-seronegative.

This sequence joins TRBV19 and TRBJ2-2, with D perhaps matching TRBD2 (5 bases). Looked up from germline, CDR1 is LNHDA and CDR2 is SQIVND (reference sequence). Trimming left V 7 bases short and J 1 base short, with 10 bases between. CDR3 size: 14 residues. The CDR3 DNA reads TGTGCCAGTATGGTGGGAGTGAACACCGGGGAGCTGTTTTTT. Protein: CASMVGVNTGELFF.

The chain joins TRBV10-2 to TRBJ2-1; maybe TRBD1 (5 bases). CDR1 and CDR2 (germline): WSHSY, SAAADI. This CDR3 is built from 12 residues. V lost 6 bases to trimming and J lost 5 bases, with 8 bases between them. The DNA of the CDR3 is TGCGCCAGCAGCGACAGTGACAATGAGCAGTTCTTC. It specifies CASSDSDNEQFF.

This CDR3 reads CASNKHTEVNTEAFF. The DNA for the CDR3 is TGTGCCAGCAACAAGCACACCGAGGTGAACACTGAAGCTTTCTTT. The rearrangement joins TRBV7-9 to TRBJ1-1; no reliable D call. The CDR3 extends over 15 amino acids. The V end lost 7 bases, the J end lost 0 bases, and 15 bases lay between the germline ends. Germline CDR1 SEHNR, CDR2 FQNEAQ (reference sequence).

The genes are TRBV7-2 and TRBJ1-2, with 7 bases lining up with TRBD1. Trimming took 2 bases from V and 4 from J; bases not matched to a gene: 4. There are 14 residues in the CDR3. Germline CDR1 is SGHTA and CDR2 is FQGNSA. In nucleotides, the CDR3 is TGTGCCAGCAGCTTACAAGGGGGCTCCTATGGCTACACCTTC. This encodes CASSLQGGSYGYTF. Full variable domain (outside the CDR3, taken from reference TRBV7-2 and TRBJ1-2): GAGVSQSPSNKVTEKGKDVELRCDPISGHTALYWYRQSLGQGLEFLIYFQGNSAPDKSGLPSDRFSAERTGGSVSTLTIQRTQQEDSAVYLCASSLQGGSYGYTFGSGTRLTVV.

The V gene is TRBV9, the J gene TRBJ2-5; TRBD2 aligns across 11 bases. The V segment lost 5 bases and the J segment 3 bases; nucleotides outside the gene matches: 9. Germline V gene lookup returns CDR1 SGDLS and CDR2 YYNGEE. The CDR3 is made up of 16 amino acids. The CDR3 spells CASSQPGTSGEETQYF. CDR3 in DNA: TGTGCCAGCAGTCAACCCGGGACTAGCGGTGAAGAGACCCAGTACTTC. The whole variable domain, remainder taken from reference TRBV9 and TRBJ2-5, is DSGVTQTPKHLITATGQRVTLRCSPRSGDLSVYWYQQSLDQGLQFLIQYYNGEERAKGNILERFSAQQFPDLHSELNLSSLELGDSALYFCASSQPGTSGEETQYFGPGTRLLVL.

The gene calls are TRBV6-1 and TRBJ1-6; 7 bases are shared with TRBD1. The CDR3 runs 15 residues. V trimming: 4 bases; J trimming: 7 bases; junction bases outside the gene matches: 7. Germline V gene sequence: CDR1 MNHNS, CDR2 SASEGT. CDR3 nucleotide sequence: TGTGCCAGCAGTGGATTGGGACAGTTAAATTCACCCCTCCACTTT. It codes for CASSGLGQLNSPLHF.

The chain carries TRBV5-4 and TRBJ1-5; 8 nucleotides line up with TRBD1. The germline CDR1 and CDR2 sequences are SGHNT and YYREEE (reference sequence). J lost 1 base, V lost 0 bases, and 12 bases had no gene match. The CDR3 loop spans 19 amino acids. CDR3 DNA sequence: TGTGCCAGCAGCTTGGATGCGACAGGGGACTCGGTGAGCAATCAGCCCCAGCATTTT. Its translation is CASSLDATGDSVSNQPQHF. The variable domain in full, with the rest retrieved from reference TRBV5-4 and TRBJ1-5, is ETGVTQSPTHLIKTRGQQVTLRCSSQSGHNTVSWYQQALGQGPQFIFQYYREEENGRGNFPPRFSGLQFPNYSSELNVNALELDDSALYLCASSLDATGDSVSNQPQHFGDGTRLSIL.

The J gene is TRBJ2-7, the V gene TRBV2; D is possibly TRBD2 (6 bases). The CDR3 spans 16 residues. The germline V gene encodes CDR1 SNHLY and CDR2 FYNNEI. V was shortened by 0 bases and J by 5 bases, with 17 bases between the two germline ends. The CDR3 reads CASSEAERAARNEQYF. The CDR3 nucleotides are TGTGCCAGCAGTGAAGCGGAGCGGGCTGCGAGGAACGAGCAGTACTTC.

The chain carries TRBV11-1 and TRBJ2-3, with unresolved D. V dropped 3 bases and J dropped 6 bases, with 4 bases sitting between them. This CDR3 contains 11 residues. Germline V gene sequence: CDR1 SGHAT, CDR2 FQDESV (reference sequence). Here the CDR3 DNA reads TGTGCCAGCAGCTTCGGGGATACGCAGTATTTT. It yields the protein CASSFGDTQYF.

This clone appeared a single time. The genes are TRBV4-2 and TRBJ2-1; the D is unclear. Trimming removed 2 bases from V and 6 bases from J, with 23 bases in between. CDR3 size: 18 residues. CDR1 and CDR2 (germline): LGHNA, YNFKEQ. The CDR3 protein is CASSQTDPRNFPFNEQFF. The CDR3 bases are TGTGCCAGCAGCCAAACTGATCCTAGGAATTTCCCCTTCAATGAGCAGTTCTTC.

The genes are TRBV5-4 and TRBJ2-2; D unclear. Deletions cut 3 bases from V and 3 bases from J, with 6 bases between. The CDR3 runs to 13 residues. Germline CDR1 reads SGHNT; CDR2 reads YYREEE (reference sequence). CDR3 DNA sequence: TGTGCCAGCAGCTCTCTCGACACCGGGGAGCTGTTTTTT. Amino acids: CASSSLDTGELFF.

The rearrangement joins TRBV27 to TRBJ2-7; D is undetermined. The CDR3 has 15 amino acids. Per germline, CDR1 MNHEY and CDR2 SMNVEV (reference sequence). V was clipped by 3 bases and J by 3 bases, with 15 bases between them. The CDR3 coding sequence is TGTGCCAGCAGTTTGAGGCCCCGATCGGACTACGAGCAGTACTTC. As protein: CASSLRPRSDYEQYF.

V is TRBV9 and J is TRBJ2-1, with 7 nucleotides matching TRBD2. Trimming took 3 bases from V and 1 from J; bases not matched to a gene: 4. CDR1 SGDLS and CDR2 YYNGEE come from the germline V gene. This CDR3 contains 15 residues. CDR3 sequence (DNA): TGTGCCAGCAGCGAGAGCGGGACGTCCTACAATGAGCAGTTCTTC. Translating gives CASSESGTSYNEQFF.

The rearrangement joins TRBV11-2 to TRBJ1-3; D is perhaps TRBD1 (5 bases). This CDR3 has 16 residues. V lost 5 bases and J lost 4, with 18 bases in between. CDR1 and CDR2 from the germline V gene are SGHAT and FQNNGV. The CDR3 DNA is TGTGCCAGCAGCCCATTCTGGGGGGGAACGGGAAACACCATATATTTT. Protein: CASSPFWGGTGNTIYF.

The chain carries TRBV14 and TRBJ2-3, with no clear D. Trimming stripped 1 base from V and 6 bases from J, with 8 bases between. Looked up from germline, CDR1 is SGHDN and CDR2 is FVKESK. The length of the CDR3 is 13 residues. As DNA, the CDR3 is TGTGCCAGCAGCCAAGTCCCCATGGATACGCAGTATTTT. Its protein is CASSQVPMDTQYF.

The chain recombines TRBV4-3 with TRBJ2-1, with 8 bases matching TRBD1. V lost 5 bases and J lost 10; bases outside the gene matches: 7. Germline V gene data show CDR1 as LGHNA and CDR2 as YSLEER. CDR3 length equals 13 residues. DNA for the CDR3: TGCGCCAGCAGCGTCCTCAGGGGGCGCGAGCAGTTCTTC. This translates into CASSVLRGREQFF.

This clone was seen more than once but under ten times. This rearrangement joins TRBV11-1 to TRBJ1-2, with D hard to call. The CDR3 spans 15 residues. The V and J ends lost 5 bases and 3 bases respectively, with 16 bases between them. CDR1 and CDR2 from the germline V gene are SGHAT and FQDESV (reference sequence). The CDR3 nucleotides read TGTGCCAGCAGCACCATTGTGGACTCGTACTATGGCTACACCTTC. This encodes CASSTIVDSYYGYTF.

CDR3 nucleotide sequence: TGTGCCAGCAGTCACAGGGATTATGGCTACACCTTC. Residues: CASSHRDYGYTF. The J gene is TRBJ1-2, the V gene TRBV6-1; D is possibly TRBD1 (6 bases). With 5 bases removed from V and 5 bases from J, the gap between germline ends came to 9 bases. CDR1 and CDR2 from the germline V gene are MNHNS and SASEGT. This CDR3 contains 12 residues.